Shown below are 2 T cell receptor beta chains from a single sample sequenced in a study of shared clonotypes between healthy human individuals (dated by TCRdb to the early 2020s). The protocol used for the library was the immunoSEQ multiplex PCR assay. TCRdb retrieved this table from immuneACCESS and kept in-frame rearrangements only. Not all clones are present; in checked studies, unresolved V genes account for under half, and no reason is known for the remainder. This sample comprises over a million clones, approximately 97% of them detected only once. The ten largest clones capture more than 0.9% of the sample. Source material: naive CD4+ T cells sorted from blood. The cell subset or site label of this sample denotes: CD45RA+ positively selected. The receptors derive from a man between 25 and 39 years old in good health.

The chain combines TRBV2 with TRBJ2-4; TRBD1 aligns across 7 bases. Germline CDR1 is SNHLY and CDR2 is FYNNEI. This CDR3 spans 14 amino acids. Trimming took 4 bases from V and 6 from J; bases not matched to a gene: 6. Here the CDR3 DNA reads TGTGCCAGCAGTGCCTCGGGACAGCCAAACATTCAGTACTTC. It encodes CASSASGQPNIQYF.

This rearrangement joins TRBV5-1 to TRBJ1-4; 7 nucleotides align to TRBD1. This CDR3 is 19 amino acids long. Unmatched junction bases numbered 16, after V lost 4 bases and J lost 1 base. Germline V CDR1 and CDR2: SGHRS, YFSETQ. In nucleotides, the CDR3 is TGCGCCAGCAGCAGAGGACAGGCAGGCCCATCGGTAACTAATGAAAAACTGTTTTTT. Its protein is CASSRGQAGPSVTNEKLFF.